One sample yielded the 30 T cell receptor beta chains listed below, sequenced in a study of T-cell memory formation after mild COVID-19. Via MiXCR, TCRdb re-called the 5' RACE reads, giving one row per CDR3 protein. The sample yields 350,000 to 450,000 distinct CDR3 sequences, about 19% seen once. The source material was PBMCs or a T cell subset sorted from them (not recorded which). The source of these receptors is an adult woman who had mild COVID-19 (a few samples of this study predate the infection). Cell type and time point are not known.

J is TRBJ2-5 and V is TRBV20-1; D is perhaps TRBD1 (6 bases). Trimming took 7 bases from V and 0 from J, leaving 15 bases between them. CDR3 length: 14 amino acids. Germline CDR1 reads DFQATT; CDR2 reads SNEGSKA (reference sequence). This CDR3 reads CSEEDSLYQETQYF. The CDR3 DNA reads TGCAGTGAGGAGGACAGTCTGTACCAAGAGACCCAGTACTTC.

The chain is built from TRBV19 and TRBJ1-2, with 9 bases identical to TRBD1. Trimming at V came to 7 bases and at J to 8 bases, leaving 11 bases not matched to a gene. The CDR3 sequence is 14 residues long. Per the germline V gene, CDR1 is LNHDA and CDR2 is SQIVND (reference sequence). CDR3 sequence (DNA): TGTGCCAGTACCTTGCCCGGGACAGGGAGCGGCTACACCTTC. Translating gives CASTLPGTGSGYTF.

This clonotype was observed a handful of times. CDR3 protein: CSVEGSWTDLYYNEQFF. In DNA form, the CDR3 reads TGCAGCGTTGAAGGGTCTTGGACGGACCTTTACTACAATGAGCAGTTCTTC. The chain carries TRBV29-1 and TRBJ2-1, with unresolved D. CDR1 SQVTM and CDR2 ANQGSEA come from the germline V gene. This CDR3 is 17 amino acids long. V was cut by 1 base and J by 3 bases, with 19 bases left in between.

This chain joins TRBV5-1 and TRBJ1-1, with TRBD1 matching 8 bases. Germline CDR1 is SGHRS and CDR2 is YFSETQ. The CDR3 runs 14 residues. The V and J ends lost 5 bases and 3 bases, in that order; junction bases with no gene match: 6. CDR3 sequence reads: CASRRTGIDTEAFF. The CDR3 region has the DNA TGCGCCAGCAGAAGGACAGGGATTGACACTGAAGCTTTCTTT.

This clonotype was observed many times. The genes are TRBV4-3 and TRBJ2-1; tentative D call: TRBD1 (6 bases). Trimming pared 4 bases from V and 4 bases from J, leaving 20 bases between. This CDR3 spans 17 amino acids. Germline values: CDR1 LGHNA, CDR2 YSLEER. CDR3: CASSPFMDSEPYNEQFF. Here the CDR3 DNA reads TGCGCCAGCAGCCCCTTCATGGACAGCGAACCTTACAATGAGCAGTTCTTC.

This clonotype was counted only a few times. V usage is TRBV25-1 and J usage is TRBJ2-7, with D possibly matching TRBD1 (5 bases). The germline gives CDR1 MGHDK, CDR2 SYGVNS. V dropped 4 bases and J dropped 4 bases, with 11 bases sitting between them. The CDR3 extends over 13 amino acids. The CDR3 is CASSALGDYEQYF. The CDR3 bases are TGTGCCAGCAGTGCTTTAGGGGATTACGAGCAGTACTTC.

The V call is TRBV7-9, the J call TRBJ2-4, with 11 nucleotides matching TRBD1. The CDR3 runs to 14 residues. V shed 4 bases, J shed 8 bases, and the junction held 4 bases outside the gene matches. Germline assignment: CDR1 SEHNR and CDR2 FQNEAQ (reference sequence). DNA of the CDR3: TGTGCCAGCAGCTACCCGGGACAGGGGGACATTCAGTACTTC. This encodes CASSYPGQGDIQYF.

This clonotype showed up just a few times. The chain uses TRBV5-1 and TRBJ2-2, with D perhaps matching TRBD2 (6 bases). Trimming cost V 0 bases and J 3 bases, with 9 bases left between them. CDR1 SGHRS and CDR2 YFSETQ come from the germline V gene. CDR3 length: 15 amino acids. CDR3 residues: CASSLDWGDTGELFF. Written as DNA, the CDR3 is TGCGCCAGCAGCTTGGATTGGGGGGACACCGGGGAGCTGTTTTTT.

This clonotype was seen at least ten times. The J gene is TRBJ2-6, the V gene TRBV7-8; 8 bases match TRBD1. Germline V gene lookup returns CDR1 SGHVS and CDR2 FQNEAQ. Unmatched junction bases numbered 1, after V lost 5 bases and J lost 1 base. The CDR3 spans 15 residues. The CDR3 DNA is TGTGCCAGCAGCCGGACAGGGTCTGGGGCCAACGTCCTGACTTTC. Its translation is CASSRTGSGANVLTF. Full variable domain (remainder filled in from reference TRBV7-8 and TRBJ2-6): GAGVSQSPRYKVAKRGQDVALRCDPISGHVSLFWYQQALGQGPEFLTYFQNEAQLDKSGLPSDRFFAERPEGSVSTLKIQRTQQEDSAVYLCASSRTGSGANVLTFGAGSRLTVL.

This clonotype was seen only a few times. J is TRBJ1-1 and V is TRBV7-6; tentative D call: TRBD1 (6 bases). The CDR3 is made up of 15 amino acids. Germline V gene lookup returns CDR1 SGHVS and CDR2 FNYEAQ. V lost 1 base, J lost 1 base, and 10 bases lay in between. CDR3 sequence reads: CASSLVAGANTEAFF. The CDR3 nucleotides read TGTGCCAGCAGCTTAGTCGCAGGGGCGAACACTGAAGCTTTCTTT.

The CDR3 coding sequence is TGCGCCAGCAGCCAAGCTGTAGGGTTCGCTTACGAGCAGTACTTC. It encodes CASSQAVGFAYEQYF. The chain recombines TRBV4-1 with TRBJ2-7; D gene unclear. Germline values: CDR1 MGHRA, CDR2 YSYEKL. V dropped 1 base and J dropped 4 bases, with 14 bases sitting between them. This CDR3 region has 15 residues.

This sequence joins TRBV19 and TRBJ1-1; 9 bases are shared with TRBD1. The CDR3 runs 15 residues. V was pared by 5 bases and J by 0 bases, with 4 bases of the junction left unmatched. Germline CDR1 is LNHDA and CDR2 is SQIVND (reference sequence). The CDR3 loop reads CASSLWTGVNTEAFF. The CDR3 DNA is TGTGCCAGTAGTCTCTGGACAGGGGTGAACACTGAAGCTTTCTTT.

This clonotype has ten or more counts. This chain joins TRBV20-1 and TRBJ1-3; TRBD1 aligns across 11 bases. With V trimmed by 6 bases and J by 7 bases, 5 bases remained unmatched. Germline V lookup: CDR1 DFQATT, CDR2 SNEGSKA (reference sequence). The CDR3 sequence is 13 residues long. The CDR3 region is CSALGQGVNTIYF. DNA for the CDR3: TGCAGTGCGCTGGGACAGGGGGTCAACACCATATATTTT.

For this clonotype: The junction shows a germline mismatch at one end, possibly a read error. The rearrangement joins TRBV7-7 to TRBJ2-2; D unresolved. The CDR3 totals 16 residues. In germline, CDR1 is SSHAT, CDR2 FNYEAQ (reference sequence). CDR3 loop: CASSPRSEFDTGELFF. CDR3 in DNA: TGTGCTAGCAGCCCCCGCTCGGAGTTTGACACCGGGGAGCTGTTTTTT.

The chain uses TRBV9 and TRBJ2-7; possible D gene TRBD1, 6 bases. CDR3 size: 13 residues. Germline V gene data show CDR1 as SGDLS and CDR2 as YYNGEE. The V and J ends lost 3 bases and 4 bases respectively, with 11 bases between them. The CDR3 DNA reads TGTGCCAGCAGCGAGCCCAGGGGATACGAGCAGTACTTC. Translation: CASSEPRGYEQYF.

V is TRBV7-9 and J is TRBJ2-7; D is unresolved. The ends were cut back, 3 bases at V and 0 bases at J, with 9 bases in the middle. The CDR3 sequence is 14 residues long. Germline lookup yields CDR1 SEHNR and CDR2 FQNEAQ (reference sequence). The CDR3 nucleotides read TGTGCCAGCAGCTTTCCCTTGAGCTCCTACGAGCAGTACTTC. Its protein product is CASSFPLSSYEQYF.

This sequence joins TRBV12-3 or TRBV12-4 and TRBJ1-5; 7 bases agree with TRBD1. V was pared by 5 bases and J by 3 bases, with 10 bases of the junction left unmatched. The CDR3 has 16 amino acids. The CDR3 spells CASSTRTGGPNQPQHF. CDR3 in DNA: TGTGCCAGCAGTACCCGGACAGGAGGTCCCAATCAGCCCCAGCATTTT.

The sample holds a few counts of this clonotype. The chain couples TRBV29-1 to TRBJ2-7; unclear D gene. Deletions cut 7 bases from V and 5 bases from J, with 12 bases between. The CDR3 length is 11 residues. Germline CDR1 reads SQVTM; CDR2 reads ANQGSEA. In DNA form, the CDR3 reads TGCAGCGATCTTTGGGTCAACGAGCAGTACTTC. It codes for CSDLWVNEQYF.

This clonotype was counted a few times. The chain uses TRBV6-6 and TRBJ1-2; 8 nucleotides agree with TRBD1. The CDR3 is 13 residues long. Germline CDR1 MNHNY, CDR2 SVGAGI (reference sequence). V was pared by 5 bases and J by 4 bases, with 3 bases of the junction left unmatched. The CDR3 is CASSPGGLYGYTF. In DNA form, the CDR3 reads TGTGCCAGCAGTCCAGGGGGCCTCTATGGCTACACCTTC.

This clonotype was counted between two and nine times. The chain is built from TRBV6-2 or TRBV6-3 and TRBJ2-2, with 9 bases matching TRBD2. Germline CDR1 reads MNHEY; CDR2 reads SVGEGT. After removal of 7 bases from V and 6 bases from J, the junction contained 12 bases not matched to a gene. The CDR3 runs to 16 residues. The CDR3 DNA sequence: TGTGCCAGCACCGAGACCGGGACTAGCTTCGCCGGGGAGCTGTTTTTT. This codes for CASTETGTSFAGELFF.

In this sample, this clonotype turned up a few times. The chain uses TRBV10-3 and TRBJ2-5, with 12 bases that match TRBD1. J lost 5 bases, V lost 0 bases, and 4 bases had no gene match. The germline V gene encodes CDR1 ENHRY and CDR2 SYGVKD. CDR3 length: 16 amino acids. This CDR3 is CAISESGQGAFETQYF. CDR3 sequence (DNA): TGTGCCATCAGTGAGTCGGGACAGGGGGCTTTCGAGACCCAGTACTTC.

The CDR3 DNA reads TGTGCCAGCAGCCTCGCGGGACTTGGGGAGGATTCACCCCTCCACTTT. Amino acid sequence: CASSLAGLGEDSPLHF. V usage is TRBV5-6 and J usage is TRBJ1-6; a possible D gene is TRBD1 (5 bases). The CDR3 extends over 16 amino acids. Trimming stripped 4 bases from V and 8 bases from J, with 19 bases between. Germline CDR1 and CDR2: SGHDT and YYEEEE.

This clonotype came up a few times. The chain couples TRBV2 to TRBJ2-3, with TRBD2 as a possible D gene (5 bases). Germline assignment: CDR1 SNHLY and CDR2 FYNNEI. V lost 8 bases, J lost 11 bases, and 14 bases lay in between. The CDR3 covers 11 residues. CDR3 region: CASGLGAGQYF. The CDR3 bases are TGTGCCAGCGGATTGGGCGCGGGGCAGTATTTT.

As concerns this clonotype: A much larger clone is a single base away; this may be a read error. This chain joins TRBV3-1 and TRBJ2-7; 13 bases line up with TRBD2. Germline loops: CDR1 LGHDT, CDR2 YNNKEL (reference sequence). V lost 5 bases to trimming and J lost 3 bases; unmatched junction nucleotides: 4. This CDR3 spans 15 amino acids. The CDR3 loop reads CASSLGLAGHYEQYF. The CDR3 DNA follows: TGTGCCAGCAGCTTGGGACTAGCGGGACACTACGAGCAGTACTTC.

This clonotype has just a few counts. This chain joins TRBV7-9 and TRBJ2-1; tentative D call: TRBD2 (6 bases). Trimming took 5 bases from V and 12 from J, leaving 14 bases between them. The CDR3 has 12 amino acids. The V gene's germline CDR1 is SEHNR and CDR2 FQNEAQ (reference sequence). In nucleotides, the CDR3 is TGTGCCAGCAGCGGCGGAAGGCGGGGGCAGTTCTTC. This encodes CASSGGRRGQFF. Using reference TRBV7-9 and TRBJ2-1 for the parts outside the CDR3, the full variable domain is DTGVSQNPRHKITKRGQNVTFRCDPISEHNRLYWYRQTLGQGPEFLTYFQNEAQLEKSRLLSDRFSAERPKGSFSTLEIQRTEQGDSAMYLCASSGGRRGQFFGPGTRLTVL.

The V and J genes are TRBV10-3 and TRBJ1-4, with a tentative D call TRBD1 (6 bases). Trimming left V 4 bases short and J 3 bases short, with 6 bases between. Germline assignment: CDR1 ENHRY and CDR2 SYGVKD. This CDR3 has 13 residues. The chain's CDR3 is CAISAGANEKLFF. In nucleotides, the CDR3 is TGTGCCATCAGTGCAGGGGCTAATGAAAAACTGTTTTTT.

CDR3 in amino acids: CASSFEGLGNQPQHF. The CDR3 region has the DNA TGCGCCAGCAGCTTCGAGGGGCTGGGGAATCAGCCCCAGCATTTT. The J gene is TRBJ1-5, the V gene TRBV5-1, with D perhaps TRBD1 (5 bases). The CDR3 consists of 15 residues. The V end was cut by 2 bases, the J end by 4 bases, with 13 bases between. The germline gives CDR1 SGHRS, CDR2 YFSETQ.

The CDR3 reads CASSLDRWTSGNEQFF. The CDR3, as DNA: TGTGCCAGCAGCTTAGATAGGTGGACTAGCGGCAATGAGCAGTTCTTC. V gene TRBV11-2 combines with J gene TRBJ2-1; 10 positions agree with TRBD2. The CDR3 sequence is 16 residues long. Germline V gene lookup returns CDR1 SGHAT and CDR2 FQNNGV. Trimming at V came to 0 bases and at J to 6 bases, leaving 5 bases not matched to a gene.

There are a few counts of this clonotype. V is TRBV20-1 and J is TRBJ2-2; the D gene is possibly TRBD2 (5 bases). The CDR3 consists of 15 residues. Germline lookup yields CDR1 DFQATT and CDR2 SNEGSKA (reference sequence). Trimming left V 6 bases short and J 0 bases short, with 14 bases between. CDR3: CSAVNSGTNTGELFF. CDR3 sequence (DNA): TGCAGTGCCGTCAATTCGGGAACGAACACCGGGGAGCTGTTTTTT.

This chain uses TRBV7-3 with TRBJ2-7; tentatively, D is TRBD2 (6 bases). Trimming cost V 2 bases and J 2 bases, with 10 bases left between them. Germline V gives CDR1 SGHTA, CDR2 FQGTGA. The CDR3 has 14 amino acids. CDR3 in amino acids: CASSLAEGPYEQYF. The CDR3 DNA reads TGTGCCAGCAGCTTAGCGGAGGGCCCCTACGAGCAGTACTTC.